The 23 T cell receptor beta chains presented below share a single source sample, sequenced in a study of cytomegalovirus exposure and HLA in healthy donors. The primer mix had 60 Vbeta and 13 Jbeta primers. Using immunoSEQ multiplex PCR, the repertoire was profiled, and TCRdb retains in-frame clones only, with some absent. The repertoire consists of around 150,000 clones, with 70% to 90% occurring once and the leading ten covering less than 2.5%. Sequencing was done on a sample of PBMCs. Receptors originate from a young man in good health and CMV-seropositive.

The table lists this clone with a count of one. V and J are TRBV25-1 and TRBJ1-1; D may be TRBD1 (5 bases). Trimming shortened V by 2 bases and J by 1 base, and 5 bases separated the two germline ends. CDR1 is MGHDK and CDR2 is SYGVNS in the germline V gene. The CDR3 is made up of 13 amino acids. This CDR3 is CASSERGNTEAFF. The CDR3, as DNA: TGTGCCAGCAGTGAAAGGGGGAACACTGAAGCTTTCTTT.

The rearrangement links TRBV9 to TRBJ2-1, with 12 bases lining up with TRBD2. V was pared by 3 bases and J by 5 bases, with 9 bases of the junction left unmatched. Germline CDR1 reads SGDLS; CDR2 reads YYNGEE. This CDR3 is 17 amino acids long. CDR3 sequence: CASSDRSGLAGNNEQFF. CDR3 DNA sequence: TGTGCCAGCAGCGACAGAAGCGGACTAGCGGGGAACAATGAGCAGTTCTTC. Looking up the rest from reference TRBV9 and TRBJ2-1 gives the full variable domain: DSGVTQTPKHLITATGQRVTLRCSPRSGDLSVYWYQQSLDQGLQFLIQYYNGEERAKGNILERFSAQQFPDLHSELNLSSLELGDSALYFCASSDRSGLAGNNEQFFGPGTRLTVL.

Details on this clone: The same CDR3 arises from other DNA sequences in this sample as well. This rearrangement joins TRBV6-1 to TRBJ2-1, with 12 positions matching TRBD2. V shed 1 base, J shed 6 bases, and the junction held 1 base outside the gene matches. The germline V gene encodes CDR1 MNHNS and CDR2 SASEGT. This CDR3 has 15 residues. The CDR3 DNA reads TGTGCCAGCAGTGAAGAACTAGCGGGGGGCAATGAGCAGTTCTTC. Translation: CASSEELAGGNEQFF.

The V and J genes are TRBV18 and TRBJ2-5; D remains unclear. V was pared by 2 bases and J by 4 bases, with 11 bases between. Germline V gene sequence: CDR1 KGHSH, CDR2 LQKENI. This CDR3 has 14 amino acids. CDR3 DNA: TGTGCCAGCTCACCAGCGGCCTTAAGAGAGACCCAGTACTTC. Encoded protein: CASSPAALRETQYF.

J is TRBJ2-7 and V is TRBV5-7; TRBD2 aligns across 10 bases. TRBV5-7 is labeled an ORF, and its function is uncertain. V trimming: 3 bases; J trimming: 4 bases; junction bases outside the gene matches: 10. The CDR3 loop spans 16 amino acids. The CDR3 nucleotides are TGTGCCAGCAGCTCAACTCTAGCGGGGGAGGGATACGAGCAGTACTTC. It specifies CASSSTLAGEGYEQYF.

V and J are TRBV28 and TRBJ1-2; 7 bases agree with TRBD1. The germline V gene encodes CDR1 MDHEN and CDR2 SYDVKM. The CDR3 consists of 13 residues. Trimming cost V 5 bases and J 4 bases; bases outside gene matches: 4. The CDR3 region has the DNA TGTGCCAGCAGTGCGACAGGGCTCTATGGCTACACCTTC. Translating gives CASSATGLYGYTF.

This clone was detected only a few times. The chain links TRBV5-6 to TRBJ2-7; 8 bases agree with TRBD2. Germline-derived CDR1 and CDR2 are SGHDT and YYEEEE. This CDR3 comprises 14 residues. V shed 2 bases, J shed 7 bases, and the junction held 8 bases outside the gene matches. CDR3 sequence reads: CASSFFGGAEEQYF. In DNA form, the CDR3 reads TGTGCCAGCAGCTTTTTCGGGGGGGCGGAAGAGCAGTACTTC.

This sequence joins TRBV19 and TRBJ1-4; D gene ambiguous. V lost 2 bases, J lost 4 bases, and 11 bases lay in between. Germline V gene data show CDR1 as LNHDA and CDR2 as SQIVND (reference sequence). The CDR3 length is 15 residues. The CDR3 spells CASSILGRYNEKLFF. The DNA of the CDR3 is TGTGCCAGTAGTATATTGGGCCGTTATAATGAAAAACTGTTTTTT.

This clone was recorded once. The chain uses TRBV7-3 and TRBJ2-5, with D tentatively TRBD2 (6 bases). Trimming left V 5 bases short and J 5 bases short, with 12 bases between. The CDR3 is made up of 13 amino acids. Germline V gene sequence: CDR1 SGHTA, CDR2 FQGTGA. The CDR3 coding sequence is TGTGCCAGCAGCCCCCAGGGAGGCGAGACCCAGTACTTC. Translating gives CASSPQGGETQYF.

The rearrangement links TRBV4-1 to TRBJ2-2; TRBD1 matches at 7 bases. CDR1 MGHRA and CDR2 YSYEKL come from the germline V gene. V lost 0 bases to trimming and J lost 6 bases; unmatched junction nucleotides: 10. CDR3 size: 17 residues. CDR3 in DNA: TGCGCCAGCAGCCAAGATTACGGGCAGGGGGAAGCCGGGGAGCTGTTTTTT. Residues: CASSQDYGQGEAGELFF.

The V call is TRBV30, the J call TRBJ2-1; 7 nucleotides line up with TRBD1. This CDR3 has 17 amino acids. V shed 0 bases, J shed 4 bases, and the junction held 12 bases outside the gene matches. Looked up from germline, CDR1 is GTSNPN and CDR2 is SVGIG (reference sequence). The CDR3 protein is CAWSVSVRDRRYNEQFF. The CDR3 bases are TGTGCCTGGAGTGTGAGTGTTAGGGACAGAAGATACAATGAGCAGTTCTTC.

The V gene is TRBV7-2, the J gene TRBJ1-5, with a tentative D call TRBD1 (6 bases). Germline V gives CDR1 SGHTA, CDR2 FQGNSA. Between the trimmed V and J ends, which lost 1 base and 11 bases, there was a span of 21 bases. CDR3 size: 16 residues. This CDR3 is CASSLGRDTRSGTQHF. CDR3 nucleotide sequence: TGTGCCAGCAGCTTAGGAAGGGACACCAGGTCGGGGACCCAGCATTTT.

The CDR3 is CASSQEGTSGGADDEQFF. The CDR3, as DNA: TGTGCCAGCAGCCAAGAGGGGACTAGCGGGGGGGCCGACGATGAGCAGTTCTTC. The V call is TRBV4-2, the J call TRBJ2-1, with 16 bases lining up with TRBD2. Germline V gene data show CDR1 as LGHNA and CDR2 as YNFKEQ. The CDR3 sequence is 18 residues long. After removal of 0 bases from V and 8 bases from J, the junction contained 7 bases not matched to a gene.

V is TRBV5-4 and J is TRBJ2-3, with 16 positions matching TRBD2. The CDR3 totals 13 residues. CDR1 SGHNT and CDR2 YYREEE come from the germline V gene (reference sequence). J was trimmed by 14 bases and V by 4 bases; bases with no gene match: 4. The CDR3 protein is CASSLGLAGGPYF. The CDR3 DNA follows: TGTGCCAGCAGCCTGGGACTAGCGGGGGGGCCGTATTTT. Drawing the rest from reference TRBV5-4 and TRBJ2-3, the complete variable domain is ETGVTQSPTHLIKTRGQQVTLRCSSQSGHNTVSWYQQALGQGPQFIFQYYREEENGRGNFPPRFSGLQFPNYSSELNVNALELDDSALYLCASSLGLAGGPYFGPGTRLTVL.

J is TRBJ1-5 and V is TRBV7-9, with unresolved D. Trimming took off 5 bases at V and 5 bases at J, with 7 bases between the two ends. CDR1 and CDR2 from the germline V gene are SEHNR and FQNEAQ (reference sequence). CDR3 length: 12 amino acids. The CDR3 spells CASSVGHQPQHF. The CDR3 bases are TGTGCCAGCAGCGTCGGTCATCAGCCCCAGCATTTT.

CDR3 amino acids: CASSQQTGGEGTDTQYF. CDR3 bases: TGCGCCAGCAGCCAACAGACAGGGGGCGAGGGCACAGATACGCAGTATTTT. The chain is built from TRBV4-3 and TRBJ2-3; TRBD1 matches 10 bases. Germline V gene sequence: CDR1 LGHNA, CDR2 YSLEER. J gave up 1 base and V 2 bases, and 6 bases lay outside the gene matches. The CDR3 has 17 residues.

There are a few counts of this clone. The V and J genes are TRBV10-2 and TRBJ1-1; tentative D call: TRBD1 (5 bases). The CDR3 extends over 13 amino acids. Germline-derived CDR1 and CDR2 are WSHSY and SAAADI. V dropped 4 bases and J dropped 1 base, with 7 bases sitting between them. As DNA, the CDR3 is TGCGCCAGCAGTGGCGGACAGAACACTGAAGCTTTCTTT. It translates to CASSGGQNTEAFF.

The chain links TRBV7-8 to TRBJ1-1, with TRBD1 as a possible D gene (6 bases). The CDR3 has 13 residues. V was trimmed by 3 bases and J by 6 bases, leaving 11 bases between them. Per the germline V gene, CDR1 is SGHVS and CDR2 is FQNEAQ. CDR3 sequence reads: CASSFRGGAEAFF. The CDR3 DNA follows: TGTGCCAGCAGCTTTAGGGGGGGAGCTGAAGCTTTCTTT.

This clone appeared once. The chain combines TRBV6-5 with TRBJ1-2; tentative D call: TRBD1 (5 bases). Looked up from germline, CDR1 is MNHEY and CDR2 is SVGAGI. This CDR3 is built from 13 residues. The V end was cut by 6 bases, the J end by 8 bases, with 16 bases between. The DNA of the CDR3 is TGTGCCAGCAGCGGGGGTGGGGGTAGAGGCTACACCTTC. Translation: CASSGGGGRGYTF.

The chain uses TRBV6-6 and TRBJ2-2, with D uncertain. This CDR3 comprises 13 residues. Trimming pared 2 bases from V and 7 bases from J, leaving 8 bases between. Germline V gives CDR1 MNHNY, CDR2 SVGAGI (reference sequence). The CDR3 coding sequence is TGTGCCAGCAGTTACGGGCTGAGCGGGGAGCTGTTTTTT. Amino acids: CASSYGLSGELFF.

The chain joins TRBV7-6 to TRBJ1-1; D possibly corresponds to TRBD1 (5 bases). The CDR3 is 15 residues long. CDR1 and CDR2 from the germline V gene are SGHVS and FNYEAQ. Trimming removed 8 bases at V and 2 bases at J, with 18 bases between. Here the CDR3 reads CASLPRTGGNTEAFF. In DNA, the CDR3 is TGTGCCAGCCTCCCCCGGACGGGGGGTAACACTGAAGCTTTCTTT.

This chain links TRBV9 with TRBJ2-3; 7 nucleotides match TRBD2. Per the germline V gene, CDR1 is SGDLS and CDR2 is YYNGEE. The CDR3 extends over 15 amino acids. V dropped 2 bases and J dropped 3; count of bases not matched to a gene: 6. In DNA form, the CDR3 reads TGTGCCAGCAGCGTCGGGGGGTTTCAAACAGATACGCAGTATTTT. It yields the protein CASSVGGFQTDTQYF.

CDR3 region: CASSREGGETQYF. In DNA, the CDR3 is TGTGCCAGCAGCCGCGAGGGGGGGGAGACCCAGTACTTC. The chain couples TRBV13 to TRBJ2-5; D may be TRBD2 (7 bases). This CDR3 spans 13 amino acids. The germline V gene encodes CDR1 PRHDT and CDR2 FYEKMQ (reference sequence). The ends were cut back, 5 bases at V and 5 bases at J, with 12 bases in the middle.